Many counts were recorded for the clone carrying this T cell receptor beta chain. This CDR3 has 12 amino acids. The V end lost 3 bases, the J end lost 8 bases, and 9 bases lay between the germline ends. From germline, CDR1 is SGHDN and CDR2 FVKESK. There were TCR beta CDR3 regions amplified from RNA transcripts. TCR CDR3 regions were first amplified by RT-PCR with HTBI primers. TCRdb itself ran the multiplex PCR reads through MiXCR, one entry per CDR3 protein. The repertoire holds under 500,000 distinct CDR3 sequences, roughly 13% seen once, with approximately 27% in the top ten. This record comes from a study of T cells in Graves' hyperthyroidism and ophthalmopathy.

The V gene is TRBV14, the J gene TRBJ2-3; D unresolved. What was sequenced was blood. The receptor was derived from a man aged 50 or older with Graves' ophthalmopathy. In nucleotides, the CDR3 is TGTGCCAGCAGCCAGCAGAGGAGTACGCAGTATTTT. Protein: CASSQQRSTQYF.